The TCR beta chain described here comes from a study of blood T cell repertoires in COVID-19. Whole-study context: COVID-19 samples collected from the United States, Italy and Spain covered acute and convalescent phases. T cells, B-cell-depleted T cells, or PBMCs provided the cDNA or gDNA that served as material.

Original data processing: Quantification of nucleated cells was approximated via reference gene primer amplification. Libraries were prepared by immunoSEQ multiplex PCR; TCRdb keeps only in-frame clonotypes and omits some of them. V and J calls and clone size follow that table, whereas D and trimming were derived from the DNA. The sample records around 150,000 clones, approximately 80% being singletons. The CDR3 is 14 amino acids. The germline CDR1 and CDR2 sequences are SNHLY and FYNNEI. Trimming removed 5 bases from V and 7 bases from J, with 15 bases in between. The TCR originated in a woman between 50 and 59 years old with acute or convalescent COVID-19. Material: peripheral blood. V usage is TRBV2 and J usage is TRBJ1-5; D is possibly TRBD1 (5 bases). The CDR3 sequence: CASSSERGGQPQHF. The CDR3 DNA sequence: TGTGCCAGCAGTTCGGAAAGGGGAGGACAGCCCCAGCATTTT.